The entry that follows covers one T cell receptor (beta chain) sequence. Its antigen is still unknown. Per-base quality was not reported, and no clone a single base away is much larger than it. The sample comes from a study of blood T cell repertoires in COVID-19 (dated by TCRdb to 2018 to 2021). About the full investigation: Samples from collaborators originated in the United States, Italy and Spain and spanned both the acute and convalescent phases of COVID-19. The prospective study material was composed of cDNA or gDNA derived from T cells, B-cell-depleted T cells, or PBMCs. Subjects who had been exposed to COVID-19, were actively infected with it, or had recovered from it provided the deeply sampled blood TCRbeta repertoires that made up the dataset. The repertoires were released in a freely available public database intended as a resource for research on the immune response to SARS-CoV-2. The samples were drawn from the first 160 participants of the ongoing ImmuneRACE study and from some 1,300 subjects provided by 6 global collaborators. A de-identified subject ID, COVID-19 status, age in years and sex were almost always included in the sample metadata. HLA class I and class II types, where available, came from metadata supplied by the sample provider rather than from assay-based typing.

Trimming leaves V shorter by 5 bases and J shorter by 2 bases, with the junction holding 8 bases beyond the gene matches. Sequences KGHSH (CDR1) and LQKENI (CDR2) are obtained from the germline V gene. Inclusive of the bounding cysteine and phenylalanine, the CDR3 is 15 residues long. Only the CDR3 part of the read is kept: 45 bases, read in frame from the first base. The full study reports these points: Clinical and demographic metadata were provided uncurated, with the amount varying by source and participant.

TCRbeta CDR3 regions were amplified from genomic DNA by means of the immunoSEQ Assay, a bias-controlled multiplex PCR. The study's own analysis went as follows. Nucleated cell counts per sample were estimated from amplification of reference gene primers within the assay. Sequence reads were collapsed and filtered to measure the absolute abundance of every unique TCRbeta CDR3 rearrangement. For each sample, productive Simpson clonality was calculated as the square root of Simpson's diversity index over productive rearrangements. TCRdb mirrors the immuneACCESS table, restricted to in-frame sequences. Some clones are absent from its copies; in checked studies, under half trace to an unresolved V gene, and the reason for the others is unknown. V, J and clone size were drawn from that table, and D and trimming were deduced from the DNA. Present in this sample are around 250,000 clones, around 84% of which were seen just once. About 1.5% of the sample lies in the top ten.

Another Seattle source contributed samples from volunteer blood donors who had recovered from COVID-19. The collaborating institutions used their own protocols to collect whole blood in K2EDTA tubes. Collaborator samples were shipped for TCRbeta analysis as frozen whole blood, isolated PBMCs, or DNA extracted from either sample type. The specimen was peripheral blood. The sequence links TRBV18 to TRBJ2-7; 8 junctional bases match TRBD1. The receptor comes from a woman aged 40 to 50 who had recovered from COVID-19. The CDR3 corresponds to CASSSRQGPTYEQYF. Here is the DNA: TGTGCCAGCTCATCGCGACAGGGGCCCACCTACGAGCAGTACTTC.